Described below is a single T cell receptor beta chain sequence and its context. As yet, its antigen is unknown. The data originate from a study of T cells in Graves' hyperthyroidism and ophthalmopathy. General study results and limits: Peripheral blood also featured most of the thyroid clonotypes expanded above 0.001. With a median lead of approximately six months before onset, the model predicted ophthalmopathy.

Diagnosis relied on clinical symptoms, serum thyroxine and TRAb, thyroid ultrasound and orbital computed tomography. CDR1 is LNHDA, CDR2 SQIVND, per germline (reference sequence). The trim removed 6 bases at V and 0 bases at J, leaving 10 bases unmatched. The CDR3 contains 17 residues. It was RNA transcripts that yielded the amplified TCR beta CDR3 regions. Initially, a first-round RT-PCR of the TCR CDR3 employed the HTBI primer set. TCRdb called the multiplex PCR reads again in MiXCR, with one record for every CDR3 protein. Of about 600,000 distinct CDR3 sequences in the sample, roughly 16% were seen once.

Sequenced input: blood. The chain joins TRBV19 to TRBJ2-1; TRBD2 aligns across 8 bases. This sequence originates from a woman aged 40 to 50 with Graves' ophthalmopathy. In DNA, the CDR3 is TGTGCCAGTAGCCCTCCCTATAGCGGGATCTCCTACAATGAGCAGTTCTTC. Its translation is CASSPPYSGISYNEQFF. Full variable domain (missing parts from reference TRBV19 and TRBJ2-1): DGGITQSPKYLFRKEGQNVTLSCEQNLNHDAMYWYRQDPGQGLRLIYYSQIVNDFQKGDIAEGYSVSREKKESFPLTVTSAQKNPTAFYLCASSPPYSGISYNEQFFGPGTRLTVL.